The clone carrying this T cell receptor (beta chain) was counted only a few times. Deletions cut 3 bases from V and 7 bases from J, with 15 bases between. The length of the CDR3 is 14 residues. These data belong to a study of T-cell memory formation after mild COVID-19. In TCRdb, the 5' RACE reads were re-called with MiXCR into one record per CDR3 protein. The sample yields 450,000 or so distinct CDR3 sequences, 20% to 25% seen once. The chain combines TRBV12-3 or TRBV12-4 with TRBJ1-2; D is perhaps TRBD1 (6 bases). Specimen: PBMCs or a T cell subset sorted from them (not recorded which). The TCR was taken from an adult woman who had mild COVID-19 (a few samples of this study predate the infection). Cell type and time point are not known. The chain's CDR3 is CASSLAGALAGYTF. The CDR3, as DNA: TGTGCCAGCAGTTTGGCAGGGGCCCTTGCTGGCTACACCTTC.